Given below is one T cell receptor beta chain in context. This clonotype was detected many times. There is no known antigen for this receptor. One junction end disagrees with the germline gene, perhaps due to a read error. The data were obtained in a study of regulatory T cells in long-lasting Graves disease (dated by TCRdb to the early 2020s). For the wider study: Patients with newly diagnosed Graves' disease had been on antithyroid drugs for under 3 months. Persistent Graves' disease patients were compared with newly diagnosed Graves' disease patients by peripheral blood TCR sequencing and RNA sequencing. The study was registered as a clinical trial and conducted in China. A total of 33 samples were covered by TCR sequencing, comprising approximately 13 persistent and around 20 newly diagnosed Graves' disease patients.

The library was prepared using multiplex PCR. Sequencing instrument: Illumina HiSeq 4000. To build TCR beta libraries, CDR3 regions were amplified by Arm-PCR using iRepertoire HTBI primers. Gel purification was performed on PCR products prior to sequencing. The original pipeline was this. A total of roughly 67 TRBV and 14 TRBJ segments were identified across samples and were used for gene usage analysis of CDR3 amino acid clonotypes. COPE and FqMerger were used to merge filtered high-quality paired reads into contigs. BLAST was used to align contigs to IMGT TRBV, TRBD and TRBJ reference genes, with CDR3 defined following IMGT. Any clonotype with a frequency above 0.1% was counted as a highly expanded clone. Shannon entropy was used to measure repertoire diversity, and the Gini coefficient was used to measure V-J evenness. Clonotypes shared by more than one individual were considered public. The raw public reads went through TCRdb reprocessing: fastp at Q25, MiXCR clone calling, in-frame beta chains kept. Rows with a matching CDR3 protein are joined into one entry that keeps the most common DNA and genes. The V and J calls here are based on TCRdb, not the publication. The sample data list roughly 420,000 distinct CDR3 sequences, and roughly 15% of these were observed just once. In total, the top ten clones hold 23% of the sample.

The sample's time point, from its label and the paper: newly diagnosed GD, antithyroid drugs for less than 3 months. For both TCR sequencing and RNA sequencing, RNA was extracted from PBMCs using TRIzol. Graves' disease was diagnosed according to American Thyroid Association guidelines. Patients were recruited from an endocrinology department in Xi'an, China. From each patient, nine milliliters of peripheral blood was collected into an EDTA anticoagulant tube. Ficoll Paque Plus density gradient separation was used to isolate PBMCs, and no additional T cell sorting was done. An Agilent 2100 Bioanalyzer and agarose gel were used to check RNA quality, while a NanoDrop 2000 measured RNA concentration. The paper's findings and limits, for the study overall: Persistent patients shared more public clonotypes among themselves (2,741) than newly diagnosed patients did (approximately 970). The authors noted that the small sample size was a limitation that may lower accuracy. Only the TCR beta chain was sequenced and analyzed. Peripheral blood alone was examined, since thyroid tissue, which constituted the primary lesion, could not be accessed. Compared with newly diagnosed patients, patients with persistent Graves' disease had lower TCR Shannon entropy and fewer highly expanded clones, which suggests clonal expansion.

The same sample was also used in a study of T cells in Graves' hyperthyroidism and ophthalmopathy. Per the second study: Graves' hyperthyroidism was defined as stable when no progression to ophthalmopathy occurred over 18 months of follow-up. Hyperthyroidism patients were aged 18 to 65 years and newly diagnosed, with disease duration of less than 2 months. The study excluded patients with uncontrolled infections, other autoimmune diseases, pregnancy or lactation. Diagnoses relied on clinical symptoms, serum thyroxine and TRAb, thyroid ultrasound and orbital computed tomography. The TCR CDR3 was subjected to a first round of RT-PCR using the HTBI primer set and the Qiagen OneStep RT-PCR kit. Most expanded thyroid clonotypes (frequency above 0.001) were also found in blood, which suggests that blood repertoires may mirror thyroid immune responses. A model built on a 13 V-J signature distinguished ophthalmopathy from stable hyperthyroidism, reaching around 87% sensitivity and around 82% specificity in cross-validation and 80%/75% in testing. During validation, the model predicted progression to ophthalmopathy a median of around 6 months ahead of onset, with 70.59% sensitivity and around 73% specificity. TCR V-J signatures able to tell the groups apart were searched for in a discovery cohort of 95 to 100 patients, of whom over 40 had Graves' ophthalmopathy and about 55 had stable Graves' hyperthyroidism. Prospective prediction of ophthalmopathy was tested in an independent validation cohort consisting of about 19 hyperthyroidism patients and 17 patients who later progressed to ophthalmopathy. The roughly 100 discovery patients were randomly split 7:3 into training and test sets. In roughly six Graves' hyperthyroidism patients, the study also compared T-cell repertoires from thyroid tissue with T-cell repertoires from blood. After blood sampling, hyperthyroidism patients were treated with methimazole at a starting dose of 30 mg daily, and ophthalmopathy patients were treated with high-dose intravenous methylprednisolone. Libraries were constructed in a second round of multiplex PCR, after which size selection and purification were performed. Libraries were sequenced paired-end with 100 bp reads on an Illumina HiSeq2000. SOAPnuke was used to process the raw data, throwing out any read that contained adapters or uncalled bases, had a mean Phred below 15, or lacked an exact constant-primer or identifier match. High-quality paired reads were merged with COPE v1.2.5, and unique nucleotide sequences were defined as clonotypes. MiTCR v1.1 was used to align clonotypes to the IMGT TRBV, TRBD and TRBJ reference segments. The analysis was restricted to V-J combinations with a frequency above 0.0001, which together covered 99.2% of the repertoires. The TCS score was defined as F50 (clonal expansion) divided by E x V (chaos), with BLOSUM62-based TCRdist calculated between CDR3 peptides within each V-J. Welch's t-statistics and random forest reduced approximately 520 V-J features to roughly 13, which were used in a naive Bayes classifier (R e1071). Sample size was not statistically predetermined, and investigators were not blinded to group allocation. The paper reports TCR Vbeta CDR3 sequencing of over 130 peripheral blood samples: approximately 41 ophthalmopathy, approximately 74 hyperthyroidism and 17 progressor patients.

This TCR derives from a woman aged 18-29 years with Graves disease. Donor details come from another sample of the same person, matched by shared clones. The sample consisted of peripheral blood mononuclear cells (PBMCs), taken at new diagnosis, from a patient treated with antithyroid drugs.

The CDR3 protein: CASRLLGVTVDVQPQHF. The DNA reads as follows: TGTGCCAGCAGATTATTAGGAGTGACAGTCGACGTGCAGCCCCAGCATTTT. The V and J segments used are TRBV28 and TRBJ1-5; tentative D gene TRBD1, with 5 bases matching. CDR1 and CDR2 were assigned from the germline V gene as MDHEN and SYDVKM. Including cysteine and phenylalanine, the CDR3 has 17 amino acids. Here the CDR3 DNA is all that survives: 51 bases in frame from base 1.